This T cell receptor (beta chain) was recovered during a study of OX40 agonist ivuxolimab in advanced cancers. At the level of the study: Prior checkpoint blockade (anti-PD-1, anti-PD-L1 or anti-CTLA-4) was permitted; about 40% had it.

General study results and limits: Compared with CD4+, CD8+ T cells on average had more expanded clones.

In regard to this clone: Its antigen is unknown.

Trimming removed 6 bases from V and 4 bases from J, with 9 bases in between. The CDR3 covers 12 residues. CDR1 and CDR2 (germline): SGHTA, FQGNSA. The data were produced by immunoSEQ multiplex PCR, yet TCRdb's version contains in-frame clones alone and is incomplete. The sample has about 45,000 clones; roughly 90% are singletons. This material consisted of CD4+ or CD8+ T cells sorted from blood, taken in a trial of the OX40 agonist ivuxolimab. This clonotype originated in an adult with an advanced solid tumor such as melanoma, head and neck, liver or kidney cancer. The J gene is TRBJ2-5, the V gene TRBV7-2, with D tentatively TRBD2 (6 bases). CDR3 DNA: TGTGCCAGCAGTCCGGAGGGAGAGACCCAGTACTTC. This encodes CASSPEGETQYF.